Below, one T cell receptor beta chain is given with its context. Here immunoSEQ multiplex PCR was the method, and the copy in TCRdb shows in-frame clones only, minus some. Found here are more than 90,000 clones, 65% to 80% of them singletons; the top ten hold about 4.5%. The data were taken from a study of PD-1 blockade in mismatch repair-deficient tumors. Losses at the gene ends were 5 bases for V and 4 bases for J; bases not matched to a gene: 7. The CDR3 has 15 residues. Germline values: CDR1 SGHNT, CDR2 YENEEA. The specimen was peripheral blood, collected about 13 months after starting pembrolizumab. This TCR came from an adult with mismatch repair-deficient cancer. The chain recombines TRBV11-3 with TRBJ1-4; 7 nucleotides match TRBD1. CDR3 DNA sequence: TGTGCCAGCAGCCCAGGGGGGACAGATAATGAAAAACTGTTTTTT. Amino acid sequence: CASSPGGTDNEKLFF.